The 18 T cell receptor beta chains below were found in one sample sequenced in a study of prognosis after radiotherapy for stage I lung cancer. Amplification of the TCR beta CDR3 (from genomic DNA) was done by two-round multiplex PCR. The authors ran first-round PCR with primers specific to each TRBV and TRBJ gene. Via MiXCR, TCRdb re-called the multiplex PCR reads, giving one row per CDR3 protein. In the table there are some 23,000 distinct CDR3 sequences, approximately 40% of which are singletons. Sample: PBMCs, taken before or after stereotactic body radiation therapy (not recorded which). These receptors all stem from a donor of 50 years or more with non-small cell lung cancer.

The chain has TRBV6-1 and TRBJ2-3; 9 bases are shared with TRBD2. Germline CDR1 is MNHNS and CDR2 is SASEGT. V shed 7 bases, J shed 5 bases, and the junction held 10 bases outside the gene matches. There are 15 residues in the CDR3. The CDR3 coding sequence is TGTGCCAGCAACAGGGCGGGGGGGCCTGGAGATACGCAGTATTTT. Translating gives CASNRAGGPGDTQYF.

This sequence joins TRBV2 and TRBJ2-3, with D hard to call. CDR1 and CDR2 (germline): SNHLY, FYNNEI. The ends were cut back, 6 bases at V and 3 bases at J, with 16 bases in the middle. The CDR3 totals 15 residues. CDR3: CASRVNPGVTDTQYF. DNA of the CDR3: TGTGCCAGCAGAGTAAACCCCGGAGTGACAGATACGCAGTATTTT.

The V and J genes are TRBV6-5 and TRBJ1-2, with a possible D match to TRBD1 (6 bases). CDR3 length equals 14 residues. The V gene lost 0 bases and the J gene lost 2 bases, with 7 bases spanning the gap. CDR1 MNHEY and CDR2 SVGAGI come from the germline V gene. The CDR3 loop reads CASSYSGANYGYTF. The CDR3 coding sequence is TGTGCCAGCAGTTACTCGGGGGCCAACTATGGCTACACCTTC.

The rearrangement joins TRBV20-1 to TRBJ2-7, with 8 bases matching TRBD2. The CDR3 sequence is 13 residues long. CDR1 is DFQATT, CDR2 SNEGSKA, per germline (reference sequence). V dropped 3 bases and J dropped 2; count of bases not matched to a gene: 3. The CDR3 here is CSARGAGAYEQYF. CDR3 bases: TGCAGTGCTAGGGGAGCGGGGGCCTACGAGCAGTACTTC.

This chain connects TRBV6-9 to TRBJ2-3, with D possibly being TRBD2 (5 bases). The germline CDR1 and CDR2 sequences are MNHGY and SVAAGI. Trimming took off 2 bases at V and 5 bases at J, with 14 bases between the two ends. This CDR3 spans 15 amino acids. This CDR3 is CASSYSGRSLDTQYF. The CDR3 coding sequence is TGTGCCAGCAGTTATAGCGGTAGGTCCCTAGATACGCAGTATTTT.

As to this clonotype: This may be a read error, as it is one base from a much larger clone. This rearrangement joins TRBV27 to TRBJ2-5; 9 bases match TRBD2. The end of the DNA aligns better with TRBJ2-4, so the J call may be wrong. This CDR3 spans 16 amino acids. CDR1 and CDR2 (germline): MNHEY, SMNVEV (reference sequence). DNA of the CDR3: TGTGCCAGCAGCCGAGGGACTAGCATGAGTGTATACATTCAGTACTTC. Protein sequence: CASSRGTSMSVYIQYF.

V gene TRBV2 combines with J gene TRBJ2-2; the D is unclear. This CDR3 contains 13 residues. Trimming cost V 2 bases and J 3 bases, with 4 bases left between them. CDR1 is SNHLY and CDR2 is FYNNEI in the germline V gene. The CDR3 region has the DNA TGTGCCAGCAGTGAAATGGACACCGGGGAGCTGTTTTTT. Translation gives CASSEMDTGELFF.

This clonotype was detected ten times or more. The chain has TRBV2 and TRBJ2-1, with TRBD2 identical over 10 bases. Per germline, CDR1 SNHLY and CDR2 FYNNEI. The CDR3 runs 18 residues. With V trimmed by 6 bases and J by 0 bases, 11 bases remained unmatched. The CDR3 coding sequence is TGTGCCAGCAGCCCCACTGGACTAGCGGCTAGCTCCTACAATGAGCAGTTCTTC. Translation: CASSPTGLAASSYNEQFF.

As for this clonotype: One end of the junction does not line up with germline, which may come from a read error. The chain joins TRBV24-1 to TRBJ1-3; D gene unclear. The CDR3 runs 15 residues. Looked up from germline, CDR1 is KGHDR and CDR2 is SFDVKD. The DNA for the CDR3 is TGTGCCAGCAGTTACTCGACTGTGGGTGGAAACACCATATATTTT. Protein: CASSYSTVGGNTIYF.

Notes on this clonotype: The junction differs from germline at one of its ends, possibly a read error. The chain combines TRBV28 with TRBJ2-1; D not certain. The germline V gene has CDR1 MDHEN and CDR2 SYDVKM. This CDR3 spans 16 amino acids. CDR3 sequence reads: CASILPVFESFNEQFF. The CDR3 bases are TGTGCCAGCATTTTACCAGTCTTCGAGAGTTTTAATGAGCAGTTCTTC.

Notes on this clonotype: A read error is possible here, since a much larger clone lies one base away. The chain carries TRBV10-3 and TRBJ2-5; 7 nucleotides line up with TRBD1. The CDR3 sequence is 16 residues long. The germline V gene has CDR1 ENHRY and CDR2 SYGVKD. J lost 4 bases, V lost 3 bases, and 11 bases had no gene match. CDR3 coding DNA: TGTGCCATCAGTGACTCTTTGACAGGGACCCGAGAGACCCAGTACTTC. Amino acid sequence: CAISDSLTGTRETQYF.

The rearrangement links TRBV6-9 to TRBJ2-7; D unclear. V dropped 4 bases and J dropped 3 bases, with 10 bases sitting between them. The CDR3 loop spans 13 amino acids. Looked up from germline, CDR1 is MNHGY and CDR2 is SVAAGI. CDR3 coding DNA: TGTGCCAGCAGTTCCCAACACGGCTACGAGCAGTACTTC. Translating it yields CASSSQHGYEQYF.

This clonotype has at least ten counts. This sequence joins TRBV19 and TRBJ2-6; 7 bases align to TRBD2. This CDR3 has 12 residues. The germline gives CDR1 LNHDA, CDR2 SQIVND (reference sequence). After removal of 10 bases from V and 13 bases from J, the junction contained 10 bases not matched to a gene. The CDR3 spells CATAGGSGVLTF. For the CDR3, the DNA is TGTGCCACCGCCGGGGGGTCTGGTGTCCTGACTTTC.

This clonotype came up many times. The chain combines TRBV24-1 with TRBJ2-5; D remains ambiguous. Trimming removed 0 bases from V and 5 bases from J, with 3 bases in between. The CDR3 consists of 12 residues. The germline V gene has CDR1 KGHDR and CDR2 SFDVKD. Written as DNA, the CDR3 is TGTGCCACCAGTGATTTGAGGGAGACCCAGTACTTC. The encoded protein is CATSDLRETQYF.

The V gene is TRBV7-9, the J gene TRBJ2-7; 9 bases align to TRBD2. J gave up 4 bases and V 5 bases, and 21 bases lay outside the gene matches. The germline gives CDR1 SEHNR, CDR2 FQNEAQ (reference sequence). This CDR3 is built from 19 residues. The DNA of the CDR3 is TGTGCCAGCAGCCCCGAGAGTCGGAGTAGCGGGAGTAGGATTTACGAGCAGTACTTC. It specifies CASSPESRSSGSRIYEQYF.

The chain is built from TRBV6-1 and TRBJ2-7, with TRBD2 identical over 9 bases. V lost 7 bases to trimming and J lost 8 bases; unmatched junction nucleotides: 21. Germline CDR1 is MNHNS and CDR2 is SASEGT. The CDR3 length is 17 residues. CDR3 DNA: TGTGCCAGCAACAGGGCGGTAGCGGGAGCTTCGGATAGCCAGCAGTACTTC. Protein product: CASNRAVAGASDSQQYF.

V gene TRBV19 combines with J gene TRBJ2-1; tentatively, D is TRBD1 (5 bases). Germline values: CDR1 LNHDA, CDR2 SQIVND (reference sequence). V lost 7 bases and J lost 12, with 13 bases in between. The CDR3 consists of 11 residues. Here the CDR3 reads CASTSGNWQFF. The CDR3 region has the DNA TGTGCCAGTACCTCAGGGAATTGGCAGTTCTTC. The full variable domain, with the rest looked up from reference TRBV19 and TRBJ2-1, is DGGITQSPKYLFRKEGQNVTLSCEQNLNHDAMYWYRQDPGQGLRLIYYSQIVNDFQKGDIAEGYSVSREKKESFPLTVTSAQKNPTAFYLCASTSGNWQFFGPGTRLTVL.

This clonotype was seen only once. This could be a read error, since a much larger clone is one nucleotide away. This rearrangement joins TRBV18 to TRBJ2-1, with 9 bases fitting TRBD1. CDR3 length: 12 amino acids. The germline V gene has CDR1 KGHSH and CDR2 LQKENI. Written as DNA, the CDR3 is TGTCCCACCGGGACAGGGAACAATGAGCAGTTCTTC. As protein: CPTGTGNNEQFF.